The T cell receptor beta chain under discussion was sequenced for a study of molecular identifiers for immune sequencing clone quantification. Previously reported methods and listed TCR primers produced the bulk TCR libraries. TCRdb re-called the PCR reads through MiXCR, storing one row per CDR3 protein. The data contain more than 95,000 distinct CDR3 sequences, roughly 26% of them singletons. Whole-study results and caveats: Over 97% of CMV-specific effector molecules, but under 1% of naive ones, were in clones above 20 copies. Jurkat TCR RNA spiked in from one cell reportedly remained identifiable amid approximately 1 million naive cells. Because of identical TCR molecules sharing a barcode, sizes of highly expanded clones could be underestimated.

The sample holds many counts of this clonotype. The antigen is unknown. Between the trimmed V and J ends, which lost 8 bases and 15 bases, there was a span of 20 bases. CDR1 and CDR2 from the germline V gene are MNHEY and SVGEGT. The CDR3 is made up of 12 amino acids. The chain uses TRBV6-2 or TRBV6-3 and TRBJ1-5, with D possibly TRBD1 on 5 matching bases. This receptor was identified in a human donor in good health. Some libraries in this study had Jurkat cell RNA spiked in. The sample comprised naive CD8+ T cells from blood, with Jurkat cell RNA spiked in. Subset described: FACS-sorted CD8+CD4-CCR7+CD45RA+ naive T cells. The CDR3 sequence: CASRDGMTSVHF. CDR3 bases: TGTGCCAGCCGGGACGGAATGACCTCAGTGCATTTT.